One sample yielded the 10 T cell receptor beta chains listed below, sequenced in a study of T cell responses to AZD1222 COVID-19 vaccine. Repertoires were generated with immunoSEQ multiplex PCR, while TCRdb's copy carries only in-frame clones and drops some. This sample has tens of thousands of clones, with around three quarters found just once. The sample in question was peripheral blood, obtained 28 days after the second AZD1222 dose. The receptors here all came from an adult who received the AZD1222 COVID-19 vaccine.

V gene TRBV9 combines with J gene TRBJ2-1, with D perhaps TRBD2 (5 bases). Trimming left V 5 bases short and J 4 bases short, with 16 bases between. The germline gives CDR1 SGDLS, CDR2 YYNGEE. The CDR3 totals 15 residues. CDR3: CASSWDSGLYNEQFF. The CDR3 DNA reads TGTGCCAGCAGTTGGGATTCGGGGTTATACAATGAGCAGTTCTTC.

The rearrangement uses TRBV4-2 and TRBJ2-1, with TRBD2 matching 11 bases. CDR1 and CDR2 (germline): LGHNA, YNFKEQ. CDR3 size: 15 residues. V lost 1 base, J lost 8 bases, and 4 bases stayed unmatched. CDR3 sequence (DNA): TGTGCCAGCAGCCAAGGGTTAGCGGGAGGGGATGAGCAGTTCTTC. Protein: CASSQGLAGGDEQFF.

The J gene is TRBJ2-1, the V gene TRBV19; D gene ambiguous. CDR3 length equals 11 residues. Germline V gene lookup returns CDR1 LNHDA and CDR2 SQIVND (reference sequence). Trimming pared 1 base from V and 9 bases from J, leaving 4 bases between. CDR3 loop: CASSIGTEQFF. The CDR3 DNA sequence: TGTGCCAGTAGTATAGGTACTGAGCAGTTCTTC.

This chain links TRBV6-4 with TRBJ1-6; perhaps TRBD1 as D (5 bases). This CDR3 has 15 amino acids. Between the trimmed V and J ends, which lost 0 bases and 10 bases, there was a span of 13 bases. Germline CDR1 is MRHNA and CDR2 is SNTAGT. CDR3 sequence (DNA): TGTGCCAGCAGTGACTCTCCGGGGGAAGGGTCACCCCTCCACTTT. Translated, it gives CASSDSPGEGSPLHF.

CDR3 region: CASSLQGMGTGELFF. The CDR3 DNA sequence: TGCGCCAGCAGCTTACAGGGGATGGGCACCGGGGAGCTGTTTTTT. The V and J genes are TRBV5-1 and TRBJ2-2, with 7 bases aligning to TRBD1. After removal of 2 bases from V and 4 bases from J, the junction contained 5 bases not matched to a gene. The CDR3 covers 15 residues. The V gene's germline CDR1 is SGHRS and CDR2 YFSETQ.

The chain couples TRBV12-3 or TRBV12-4 to TRBJ1-1; TRBD1 aligns across 7 bases. The CDR3 contains 13 residues. J was trimmed by 4 bases and V by 3 bases; bases with no gene match: 2. The CDR3 nucleotides are TGTGCCAGCAGTTTTTCAGGGGGCACTGAAGCTTTCTTT. This sequence encodes CASSFSGGTEAFF.

The chain couples TRBV6-1 to TRBJ1-2; a weak D match, TRBD1 (5 bases). Germline V gene lookup returns CDR1 MNHNS and CDR2 SASEGT. This CDR3 comprises 16 residues. V was cut by 3 bases and J by 0 bases, with 14 bases left in between. CDR3 sequence reads: CASSDGGAVTNYGYTF. CDR3 nucleotide sequence: TGTGCCAGCAGTGACGGGGGAGCCGTCACTAACTATGGCTACACCTTC.

J is TRBJ2-1 and V is TRBV4-2; D uncertain. With 0 bases removed from V and 2 bases from J, the gap between germline ends came to 8 bases. CDR3 length equals 15 residues. Germline V gene data show CDR1 as LGHNA and CDR2 as YNFKEQ. CDR3 loop: CASSQDRSAYNEQFF. CDR3 nucleotide sequence: TGTGCCAGCAGCCAAGATAGGTCTGCCTACAATGAGCAGTTCTTC.

V and J are TRBV14 and TRBJ2-2; TRBD1 or TRBD2 may be the D gene (6 bases each). V was cut by 4 bases and J by 5 bases, with 14 bases left in between. Germline lookup yields CDR1 SGHDN and CDR2 FVKESK. The CDR3 sequence is 15 residues long. The CDR3, as DNA: TGTGCCAGCAGCCGGACAGTCCGGGGGACCGGGGAGCTGTTTTTT. It specifies CASSRTVRGTGELFF.

This clone was found once. The rearrangement uses TRBV6-2 or TRBV6-3 and TRBJ2-4; tentative D call: TRBD2 (5 bases). Trimming removed 1 base from V and 1 base from J, with 8 bases in between. The CDR3 contains 15 residues. Looked up from germline, CDR1 is MNHEY and CDR2 is SVGEGT. This CDR3 is CASSYLSGAKNIQYF. CDR3 nucleotide sequence: TGTGCCAGCAGTTACTTGTCGGGGGCCAAAAACATTCAGTACTTC.